The clone carrying this T cell receptor beta chain was recorded at least ten times. Its matching antigen is unknown. Trimming stripped 2 bases from V and 4 bases from J, with 14 bases between. Germline-derived CDR1 and CDR2 are ENHRY and SYGVKD. The CDR3 contains 16 residues. This entry comes from a study of T cells in Graves' hyperthyroidism and ophthalmopathy. In the study overall: Before treatment of any kind, peripheral blood was taken at initial diagnosis.

TCR beta CDR3 region amplification was performed from RNA transcripts. First-round RT-PCR targeting the TCR CDR3 was performed with the HTBI primer set. MiXCR was run by TCRdb on the multiplex PCR reads, yielding one entry per CDR3 protein. Among fewer than 450,000 distinct CDR3 sequences listed, roughly 15% were seen once. The study, taken as a whole, reports: Researchers found most expanded thyroid clonotypes above 0.001 in blood as well.

The clonotype originates from a woman aged 25 to 39 with Graves' hyperthyroidism that later progressed to Graves' ophthalmopathy. The sample comprised blood. The V call is TRBV10-3, the J call TRBJ2-2; tentative D call: TRBD2 (6 bases). The CDR3 region has the DNA TGTGCCATCAGTGAGAGGGGAGGTGAGAGCACCGGGGAGCTGTTTTTT. Amino acid sequence: CAISERGGESTGELFF.